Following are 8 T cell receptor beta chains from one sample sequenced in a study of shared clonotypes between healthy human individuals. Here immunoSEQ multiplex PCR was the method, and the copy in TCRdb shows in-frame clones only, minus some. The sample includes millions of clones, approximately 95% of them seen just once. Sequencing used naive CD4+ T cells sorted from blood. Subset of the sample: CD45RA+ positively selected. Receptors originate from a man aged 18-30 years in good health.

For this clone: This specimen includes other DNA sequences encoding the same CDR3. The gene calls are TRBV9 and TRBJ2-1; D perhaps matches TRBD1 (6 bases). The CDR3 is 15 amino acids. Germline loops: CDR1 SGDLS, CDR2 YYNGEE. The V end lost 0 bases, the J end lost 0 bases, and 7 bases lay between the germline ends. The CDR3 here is CASSVGTVSYNEQFF. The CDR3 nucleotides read TGTGCCAGCAGCGTAGGGACAGTCTCCTACAATGAGCAGTTCTTC.

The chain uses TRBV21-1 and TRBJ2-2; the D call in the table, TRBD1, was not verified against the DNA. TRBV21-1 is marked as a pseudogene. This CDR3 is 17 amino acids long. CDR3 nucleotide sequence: TGTGCCAGCAGCAAAGAGTCGACAGGGGAGAACACCGGGGAGCTGTTTTTT. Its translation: CASSKESTGENTGELFF.

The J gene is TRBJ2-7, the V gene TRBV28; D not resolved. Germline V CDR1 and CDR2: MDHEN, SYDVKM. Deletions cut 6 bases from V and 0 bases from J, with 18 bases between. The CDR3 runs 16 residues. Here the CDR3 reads CASSLTFLGISYEQYF. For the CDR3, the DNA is TGTGCCAGCAGCCTTACCTTTCTTGGGATCTCCTACGAGCAGTACTTC.

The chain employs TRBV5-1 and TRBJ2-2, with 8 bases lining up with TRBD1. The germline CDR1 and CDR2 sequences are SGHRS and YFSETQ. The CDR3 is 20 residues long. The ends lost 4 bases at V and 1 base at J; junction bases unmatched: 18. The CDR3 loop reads CASSRENGRPGQGNTGELFF. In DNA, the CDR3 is TGCGCCAGCAGCCGCGAAAATGGCCGCCCCGGACAGGGGAACACCGGGGAGCTGTTTTTT.

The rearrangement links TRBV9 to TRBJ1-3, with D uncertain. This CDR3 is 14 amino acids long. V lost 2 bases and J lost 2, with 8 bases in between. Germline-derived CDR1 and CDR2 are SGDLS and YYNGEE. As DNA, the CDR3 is TGTGCCAGCAGCGTTTCAGGAACTGGAAACACCATATATTTT. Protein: CASSVSGTGNTIYF.

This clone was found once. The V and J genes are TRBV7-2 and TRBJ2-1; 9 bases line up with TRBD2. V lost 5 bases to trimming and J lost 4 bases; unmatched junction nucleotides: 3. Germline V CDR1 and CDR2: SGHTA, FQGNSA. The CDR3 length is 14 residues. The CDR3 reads CASSRTSVYNEQFF. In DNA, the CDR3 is TGTGCCAGCAGCAGGACTAGCGTTTACAATGAGCAGTTCTTC.

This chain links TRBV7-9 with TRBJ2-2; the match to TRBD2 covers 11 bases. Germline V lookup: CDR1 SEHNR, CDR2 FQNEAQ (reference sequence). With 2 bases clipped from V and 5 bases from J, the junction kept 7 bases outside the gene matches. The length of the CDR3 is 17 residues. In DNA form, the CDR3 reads TGTGCCAGCAGCTTAAAGGAACTAGCGGGAGATACCGGGGAGCTGTTTTTT. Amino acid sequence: CASSLKELAGDTGELFF.

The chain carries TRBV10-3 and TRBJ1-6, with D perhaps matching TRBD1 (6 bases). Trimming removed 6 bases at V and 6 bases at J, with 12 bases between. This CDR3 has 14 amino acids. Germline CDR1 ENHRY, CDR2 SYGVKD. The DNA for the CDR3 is TGTGCCATCAGCCTCGACAGGCTTAATTCACCCCTCCACTTT. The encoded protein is CAISLDRLNSPLHF.